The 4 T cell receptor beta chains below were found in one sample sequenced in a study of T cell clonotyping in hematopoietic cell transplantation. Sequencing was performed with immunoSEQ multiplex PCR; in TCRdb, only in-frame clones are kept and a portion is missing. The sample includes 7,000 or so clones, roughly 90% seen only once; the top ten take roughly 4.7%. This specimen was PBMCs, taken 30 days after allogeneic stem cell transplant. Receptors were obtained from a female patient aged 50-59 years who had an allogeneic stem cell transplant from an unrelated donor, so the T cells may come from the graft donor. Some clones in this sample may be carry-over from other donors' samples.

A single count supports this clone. CDR3 DNA: TGTGCCAGCAGTAGAGGGAATGAGCAGTTCTTC. Encoded protein: CASSRGNEQFF. The chain employs TRBV7-8 and TRBJ2-1; D possibly corresponds to TRBD2 (5 bases). Germline-derived CDR1 and CDR2 are SGHVS and FQNEAQ. This CDR3 spans 11 amino acids. The V gene lost 6 bases and the J gene lost 7 bases, with 7 bases spanning the gap.

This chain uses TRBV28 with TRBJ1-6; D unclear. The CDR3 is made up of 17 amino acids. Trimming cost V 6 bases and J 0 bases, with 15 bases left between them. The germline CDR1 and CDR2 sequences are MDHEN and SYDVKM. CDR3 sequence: CASSPMVDFSYNSPLHF. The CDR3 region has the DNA TGTGCCAGCAGCCCTATGGTGGATTTCTCCTATAATTCACCCCTCCACTTT.

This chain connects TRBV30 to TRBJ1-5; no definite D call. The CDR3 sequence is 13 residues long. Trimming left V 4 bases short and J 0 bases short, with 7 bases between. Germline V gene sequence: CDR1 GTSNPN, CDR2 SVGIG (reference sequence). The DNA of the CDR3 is TGTGCCTGGACCTTGGATAGCAATCAGCCCCAGCATTTT. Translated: CAWTLDSNQPQHF. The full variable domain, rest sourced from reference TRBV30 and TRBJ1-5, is SQTIHQWPATLVQPVGSPLSLECTVEGTSNPNLYWYRQAAGRGLQLLFYSVGIGQISSEVPQNLSASRPQDRQFILSSKKLLLSDSGFYLCAWTLDSNQPQHFGDGTRLSIL.

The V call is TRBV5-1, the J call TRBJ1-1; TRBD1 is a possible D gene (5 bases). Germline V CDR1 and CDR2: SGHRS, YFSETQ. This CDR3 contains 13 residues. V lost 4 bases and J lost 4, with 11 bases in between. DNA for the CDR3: TGCGCCAGCAGCGACCGACAGACCACTGAAGCTTTCTTT. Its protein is CASSDRQTTEAFF.